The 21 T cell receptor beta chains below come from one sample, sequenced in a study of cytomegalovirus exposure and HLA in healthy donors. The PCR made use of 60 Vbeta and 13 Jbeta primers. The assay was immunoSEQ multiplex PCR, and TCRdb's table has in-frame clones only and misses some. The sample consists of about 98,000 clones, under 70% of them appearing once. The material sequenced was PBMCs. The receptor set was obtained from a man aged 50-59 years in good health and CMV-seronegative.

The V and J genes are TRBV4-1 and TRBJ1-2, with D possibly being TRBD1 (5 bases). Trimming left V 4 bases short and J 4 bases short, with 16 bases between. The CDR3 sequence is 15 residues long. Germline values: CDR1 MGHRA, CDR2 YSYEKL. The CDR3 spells CASSRGAGLGYGYTF. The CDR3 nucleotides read TGCGCCAGCAGCCGTGGGGCAGGCCTGGGCTATGGCTACACCTTC.

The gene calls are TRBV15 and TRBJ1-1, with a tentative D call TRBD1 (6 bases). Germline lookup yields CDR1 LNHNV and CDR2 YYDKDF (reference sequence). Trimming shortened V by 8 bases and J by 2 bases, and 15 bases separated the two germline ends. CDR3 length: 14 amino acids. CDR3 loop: CATGIGGGNTEAFF. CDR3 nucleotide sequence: TGTGCCACCGGAATAGGGGGGGGAAACACTGAAGCTTTCTTT.

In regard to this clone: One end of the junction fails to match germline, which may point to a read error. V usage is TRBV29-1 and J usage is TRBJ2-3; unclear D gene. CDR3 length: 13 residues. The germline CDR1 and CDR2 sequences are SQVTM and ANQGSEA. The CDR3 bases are TGCAGCGTTGAAGATATAAGCAAAGATACGCAGTATTTT. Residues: CSVEDISKDTQYF.

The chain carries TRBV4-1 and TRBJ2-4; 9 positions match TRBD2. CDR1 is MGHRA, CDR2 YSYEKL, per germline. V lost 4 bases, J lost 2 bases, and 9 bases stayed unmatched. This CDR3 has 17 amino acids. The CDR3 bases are TGCGCCAGCAGCCGGGGGAGGGCGGGAGGGACCAAAAACATTCAGTACTTC. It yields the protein CASSRGRAGGTKNIQYF.

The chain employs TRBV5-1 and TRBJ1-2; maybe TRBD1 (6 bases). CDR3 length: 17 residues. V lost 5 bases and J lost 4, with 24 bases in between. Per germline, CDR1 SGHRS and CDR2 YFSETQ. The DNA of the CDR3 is TGCGCCAGCAGGTTAGACAGGCCCTTAACTGTAGGCTATGGCTACACCTTC. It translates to CASRLDRPLTVGYGYTF.

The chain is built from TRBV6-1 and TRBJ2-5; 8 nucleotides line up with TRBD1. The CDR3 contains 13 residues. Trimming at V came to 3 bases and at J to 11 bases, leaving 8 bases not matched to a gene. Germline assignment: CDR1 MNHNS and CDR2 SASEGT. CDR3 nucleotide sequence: TGTGCCAGCAGTGAGACAGGGGTTCGGGAGCAGTACTTC. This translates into CASSETGVREQYF.

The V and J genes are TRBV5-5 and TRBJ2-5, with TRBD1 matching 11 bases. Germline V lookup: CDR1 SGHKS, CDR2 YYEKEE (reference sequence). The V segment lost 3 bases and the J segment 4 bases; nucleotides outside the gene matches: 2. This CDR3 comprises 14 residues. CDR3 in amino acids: CASSSDRGLETQYF. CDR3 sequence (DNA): TGTGCCAGCAGCTCGGACAGGGGGCTAGAGACCCAGTACTTC.

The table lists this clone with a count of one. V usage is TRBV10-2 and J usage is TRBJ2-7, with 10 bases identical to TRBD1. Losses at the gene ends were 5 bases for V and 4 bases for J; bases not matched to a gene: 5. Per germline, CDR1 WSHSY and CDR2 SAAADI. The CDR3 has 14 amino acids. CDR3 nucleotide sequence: TGCGCCAGCAGTCGTCGACAGGGGGCGTACGAGCAGTACTTC. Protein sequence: CASSRRQGAYEQYF.

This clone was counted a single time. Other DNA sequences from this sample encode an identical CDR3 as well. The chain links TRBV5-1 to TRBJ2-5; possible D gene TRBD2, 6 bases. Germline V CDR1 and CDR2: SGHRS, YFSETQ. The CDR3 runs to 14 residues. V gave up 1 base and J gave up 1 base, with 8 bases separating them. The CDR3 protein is CASSLSGGQETQYF. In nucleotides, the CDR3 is TGCGCCAGCAGCTTGTCCGGGGGCCAAGAGACCCAGTACTTC.

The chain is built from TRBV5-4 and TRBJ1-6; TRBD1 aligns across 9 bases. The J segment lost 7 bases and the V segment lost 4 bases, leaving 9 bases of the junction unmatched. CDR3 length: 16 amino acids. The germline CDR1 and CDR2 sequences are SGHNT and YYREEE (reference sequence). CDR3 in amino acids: CASSQGQGEKNSPLHF. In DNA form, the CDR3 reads TGTGCCAGCAGCCAGGGACAGGGAGAAAAGAATTCACCCCTCCACTTT.

For the CDR3, the DNA is TGTGCCAGCAGTCCCGGGGAGCAAGAGACCCAGTACTTC. It specifies CASSPGEQETQYF. The chain links TRBV7-9 to TRBJ2-5; D is perhaps TRBD2 (5 bases). V was trimmed by 6 bases and J by 2 bases, leaving 10 bases between them. The V gene's germline CDR1 is SEHNR and CDR2 FQNEAQ (reference sequence). The CDR3 length is 13 residues.

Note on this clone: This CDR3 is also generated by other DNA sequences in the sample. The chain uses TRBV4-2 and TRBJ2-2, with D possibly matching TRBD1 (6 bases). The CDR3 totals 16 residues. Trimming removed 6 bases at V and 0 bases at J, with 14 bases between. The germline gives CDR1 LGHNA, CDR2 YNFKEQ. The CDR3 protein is CASRPQGTSNTGELFF. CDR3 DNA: TGTGCCAGCAGGCCACAGGGTACGTCGAACACCGGGGAGCTGTTTTTT.

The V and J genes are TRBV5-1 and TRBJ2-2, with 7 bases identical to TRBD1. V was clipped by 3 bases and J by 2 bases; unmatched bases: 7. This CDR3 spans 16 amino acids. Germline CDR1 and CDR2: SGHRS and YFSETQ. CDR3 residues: CASSSGTVVNTGELFF. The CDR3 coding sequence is TGCGCCAGCAGCTCCGGGACAGTGGTTAACACCGGGGAGCTGTTTTTT.

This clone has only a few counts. The CDR3 bases are TGTGCCTGGAGTGTTATGGCGGGAGATACGCAGTATTTT. Its translation is CAWSVMAGDTQYF. The chain uses TRBV30 and TRBJ2-3; D perhaps matches TRBD2 (5 bases). Germline V gene sequence: CDR1 GTSNPN, CDR2 SVGIG (reference sequence). Between the trimmed V and J ends, which lost 0 bases and 5 bases, there was a span of 9 bases. CDR3 size: 13 residues.

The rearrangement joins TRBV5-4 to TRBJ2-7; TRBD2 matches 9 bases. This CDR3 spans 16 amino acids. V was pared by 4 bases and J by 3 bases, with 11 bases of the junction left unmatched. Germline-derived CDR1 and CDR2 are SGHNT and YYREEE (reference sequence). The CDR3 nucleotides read TGTGCCAGCAGCCGGTCTAGGCTAGCGGGGCACTACGAGCAGTACTTC. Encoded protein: CASSRSRLAGHYEQYF.

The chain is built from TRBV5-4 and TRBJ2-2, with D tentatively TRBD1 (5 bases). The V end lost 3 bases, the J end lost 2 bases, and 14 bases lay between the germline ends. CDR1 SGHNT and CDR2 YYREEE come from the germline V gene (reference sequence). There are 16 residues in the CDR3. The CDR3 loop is CASSSGHEVNTGELFF. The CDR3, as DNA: TGTGCCAGCAGCTCCGGACACGAAGTAAACACCGGGGAGCTGTTTTTT.

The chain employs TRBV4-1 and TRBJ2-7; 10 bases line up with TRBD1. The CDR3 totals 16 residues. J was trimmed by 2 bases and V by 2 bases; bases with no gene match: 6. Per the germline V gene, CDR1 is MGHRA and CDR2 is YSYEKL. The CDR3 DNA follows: TGCGCCAGCAGCCAAAAACCGGGACAGGGGACCTACGAGCAGTACTTC. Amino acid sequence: CASSQKPGQGTYEQYF.

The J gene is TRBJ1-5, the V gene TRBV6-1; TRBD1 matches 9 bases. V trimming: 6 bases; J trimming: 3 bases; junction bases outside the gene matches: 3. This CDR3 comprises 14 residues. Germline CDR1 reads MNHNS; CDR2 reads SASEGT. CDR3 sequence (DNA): TGTGCCAGCAGAGGGACAGGGAACAATCAGCCCCAGCATTTT. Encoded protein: CASRGTGNNQPQHF.

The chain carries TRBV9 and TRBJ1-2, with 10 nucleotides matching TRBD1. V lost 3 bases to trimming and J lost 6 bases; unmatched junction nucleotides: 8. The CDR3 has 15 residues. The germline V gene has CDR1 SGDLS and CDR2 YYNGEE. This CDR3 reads CASSAGTGDLDGYTF. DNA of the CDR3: TGTGCCAGCAGCGCCGGGACAGGGGATTTGGATGGCTACACCTTC. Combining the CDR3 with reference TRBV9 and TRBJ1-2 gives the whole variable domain DSGVTQTPKHLITATGQRVTLRCSPRSGDLSVYWYQQSLDQGLQFLIQYYNGEERAKGNILERFSAQQFPDLHSELNLSSLELGDSALYFCASSAGTGDLDGYTFGSGTRLTVV.

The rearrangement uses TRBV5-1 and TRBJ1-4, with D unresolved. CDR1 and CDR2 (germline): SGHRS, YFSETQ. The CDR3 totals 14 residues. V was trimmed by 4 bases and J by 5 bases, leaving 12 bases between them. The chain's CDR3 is CASSPREFNEKLFF. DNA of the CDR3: TGCGCCAGCAGCCCTCGGGAATTCAATGAAAAACTGTTTTTT.

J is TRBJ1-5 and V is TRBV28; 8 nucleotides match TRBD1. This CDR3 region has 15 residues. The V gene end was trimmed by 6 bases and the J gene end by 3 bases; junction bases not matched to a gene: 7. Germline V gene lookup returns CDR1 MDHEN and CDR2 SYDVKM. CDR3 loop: CASSRDRGNNQPQHF. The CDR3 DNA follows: TGTGCCAGCAGCCGCGACAGGGGAAACAATCAGCCCCAGCATTTT.